Given below is one T cell receptor (beta chain) in context. Antigen specificity is unknown. The data are from a study of T cell responses to AZD1222 COVID-19 vaccine. General study results and limits: An increase in Spike-specific TCR breadth and depth was observed after two AZD1222 doses. Among vaccine-associated CD4 TCRs, coverage spanned spike, with dominance at 160-218 and 743-854.

Trimming removed 2 bases from V and 2 bases from J, with 6 bases in between. The CDR3 is 13 amino acids. Germline CDR1 and CDR2: KGHSH and LQKENI. Sequencing was performed with immunoSEQ multiplex PCR; in TCRdb, only in-frame clones are kept and a portion is missing. The repertoire consists of some 150,000 clones, with around 85% occurring once and the leading ten covering 5.5% to 7%. The origin of this receptor is an adult who had recovered from COVID-19. The sample in question was peripheral blood, obtained after recovery from COVID-19. The gene calls are TRBV18 and TRBJ1-1; D gene ambiguous. In DNA, the CDR3 is TGTGCCAGCTCACCAAAGACAAACACTGAAGCTTTCTTT. Its protein product is CASSPKTNTEAFF.